Below are 21 T cell receptor beta chains sequenced from a single sample in a study of T cell responses to AZD1222 COVID-19 vaccine. Assay used: immunoSEQ multiplex PCR; TCRdb lists only in-frame clones, some missing. The sample records around 130,000 clones, over 90% being singletons. Sequences were derived from peripheral blood, sampled on day 0 of AZD1222 vaccination. The source is an adult in good health.

Here the CDR3 reads CASSLAGGGYNEQFF. The CDR3, as DNA: TGTGCCAGCAGTTTGGCGGGAGGAGGGTACAATGAGCAGTTCTTC. This chain joins TRBV27 and TRBJ2-1, with 8 bases lining up with TRBD2. V was clipped by 3 bases and J by 4 bases; unmatched bases: 5. The CDR3 is 15 residues long. CDR1 and CDR2 (germline): MNHEY, SMNVEV (reference sequence).

The chain links TRBV11-2 to TRBJ1-1, with TRBD1 matching over 8 bases. The CDR3 spans 14 residues. Germline assignment: CDR1 SGHAT and CDR2 FQNNGV. The ends lost 1 base at V and 7 bases at J; junction bases unmatched: 5. CDR3 in amino acids: CASSLGYRGGEAFF. CDR3 coding DNA: TGTGCCAGCAGCTTAGGGTACAGGGGGGGTGAAGCTTTCTTT.

The V call is TRBV11-2, the J call TRBJ2-1; 11 bases align to TRBD2. The CDR3 runs 16 residues. Germline V gene data show CDR1 as SGHAT and CDR2 as FQNNGV. V shed 1 base and J 8 bases; nucleotides not matched to a gene: 7. CDR3 amino acids: CASSLVAGGPIDEQFF. DNA for the CDR3: TGTGCCAGCAGCTTAGTAGCGGGGGGGCCCATCGATGAGCAGTTCTTC.

In its sample, this clone was seen once. The V gene is TRBV28, the J gene TRBJ1-5; D is unresolved. Germline-derived CDR1 and CDR2 are MDHEN and SYDVKM. Trimming left V 6 bases short and J 4 bases short, with 4 bases between. CDR3 length: 11 amino acids. CDR3 region: CASSENQPQHF. DNA for the CDR3: TGTGCCAGCAGCGAAAATCAGCCCCAGCATTTT.

The J gene is TRBJ1-4, the V gene TRBV7-2, with a possible D match to TRBD1 (6 bases). Germline V gene data show CDR1 as SGHTA and CDR2 as FQGNSA. V shed 1 base and J shed 7 bases, with 7 bases lying between them. The CDR3 covers 13 residues. The CDR3 region has the DNA TGTGCCAGCAGCTTAGAACAGGGTGAAAAACTGTTTTTT. Amino acid sequence: CASSLEQGEKLFF.

The gene calls are TRBV18 and TRBJ1-1, with no clear D. Germline CDR1 and CDR2: KGHSH and LQKENI. The CDR3 length is 13 residues. V was pared by 0 bases and J by 5 bases, with 7 bases between. The CDR3 reads CASSPPSGTEAFF. The CDR3, as DNA: TGTGCCAGCTCACCACCGAGCGGGACTGAAGCTTTCTTT.

The genes are TRBV5-6 and TRBJ2-2; D is undetermined. Germline-derived CDR1 and CDR2 are SGHDT and YYEEEE. V was cut by 0 bases and J by 0 bases, with 6 bases left in between. The CDR3 loop spans 15 amino acids. The CDR3 sequence: CASSLGFTNTGELFF. The CDR3 region has the DNA TGTGCCAGCAGCTTGGGTTTCACGAACACCGGGGAGCTGTTTTTT.

This sequence joins TRBV7-9 and TRBJ2-5, with D unresolved. The CDR3 covers 12 residues. V lost 4 bases and J lost 3, with 6 bases in between. Germline assignment: CDR1 SEHNR and CDR2 FQNEAQ (reference sequence). CDR3 nucleotide sequence: TGTGCCAGCAGCTCCATGAAAGAGACCCAGTACTTC. Protein: CASSSMKETQYF.

The chain uses TRBV28 and TRBJ1-2; possible D gene TRBD1, 6 bases. V gave up 4 bases and J gave up 5 bases, with 17 bases separating them. The CDR3 has 15 residues. Germline lookup yields CDR1 MDHEN and CDR2 SYDVKM. The CDR3 sequence is CASSSASGEVYGYTF. The CDR3 region has the DNA TGTGCCAGCAGTTCCGCCTCAGGGGAAGTATATGGCTACACCTTC.

The rearrangement joins TRBV6-2 or TRBV6-3 to TRBJ2-3, with D hard to call. The V end lost 2 bases, the J end lost 4 bases, and 4 bases lay between the germline ends. The CDR3 length is 12 residues. CDR1 is MNHEY and CDR2 is SVGEGT in the germline V gene. The CDR3 nucleotides are TGTGCCAGCAGTTACGTCCCAGATACGCAGTATTTT. Amino acids: CASSYVPDTQYF.

This chain uses TRBV24-1 with TRBJ2-2, with TRBD2 matching 11 bases. CDR1 KGHDR and CDR2 SFDVKD come from the germline V gene. The J segment lost 5 bases and the V segment lost 2 bases, leaving 3 bases of the junction unmatched. The CDR3 is 16 amino acids. Here the CDR3 DNA reads TGTGCCACCAGTGATTCTAGCGGGAGGATAACCGGGGAGCTGTTTTTT. Protein: CATSDSSGRITGELFF.

This chain uses TRBV11-2 with TRBJ1-6; possibly TRBD1 for D (5 bases). This CDR3 is built from 17 residues. Germline-derived CDR1 and CDR2 are SGHAT and FQNNGV. Trimming removed 1 base at V and 10 bases at J, with 20 bases between. The CDR3 sequence: CASSLGPRGGRYSPLHF. CDR3 sequence (DNA): TGTGCCAGCAGCTTAGGACCCCGTGGGGGGAGATACTCACCCCTCCACTTT. Supplemented by reference TRBV11-2 and TRBJ1-6, the full variable domain reads EAGVAQSPRYKIIEKRQSVAFWCNPISGHATLYWYQQILGQGPKLLIQFQNNGVVDDSQLPKDRFSAERLKGVDSTLKIQPAKLEDSAVYLCASSLGPRGGRYSPLHFGNGTRLTVT.

The chain carries TRBV30 and TRBJ1-2; perhaps TRBD1 as D (6 bases). V was clipped by 1 base and J by 1 base, with 16 bases between them. This CDR3 contains 16 residues. Germline V CDR1 and CDR2: GTSNPN, SVGIG (reference sequence). CDR3 nucleotides: TGTGCCTGGAGTGCTTTGGGGGGCGCACGTAACTATGGCTACACCTTC. Encoded protein: CAWSALGGARNYGYTF.

The chain joins TRBV12-3 or TRBV12-4 to TRBJ1-5; D gene ambiguous. Trimming shortened V by 8 bases and J by 4 bases, and 9 bases separated the two germline ends. The CDR3 totals 12 residues. CDR3 sequence (DNA): TGTGCCAGCCTAATAGGAAATCAGCCCCAGCATTTT. This encodes CASLIGNQPQHF.

This clone has only one observation. This rearrangement joins TRBV7-9 to TRBJ1-1; possible D gene TRBD1, 6 bases. Trimming took 3 bases from V and 1 from J, leaving 12 bases between them. The CDR3 is made up of 15 amino acids. Germline V lookup: CDR1 SEHNR, CDR2 FQNEAQ (reference sequence). The CDR3: CASSFRTDRNTEAFF. The DNA for the CDR3 is TGTGCCAGCAGCTTTCGGACAGACAGGAACACTGAAGCTTTCTTT.

This chain connects TRBV3-1 (or the pseudogene TRBV3-2) to TRBJ2-5; no reliable D call. CDR3 length equals 14 residues. The germline CDR1 and CDR2 sequences are LGHDT and YNNKEL (reference sequence). Trimming pared 8 bases from V and 2 bases from J, leaving 15 bases between. CDR3 loop: CASFGSAKQETQYF. The CDR3 nucleotides are TGTGCCAGCTTCGGTAGTGCCAAGCAAGAGACCCAGTACTTC.

This chain uses TRBV6-5 with TRBJ1-6, with a weak D call TRBD1 (6 bases). From germline, CDR1 is MNHEY and CDR2 SVGAGI. The CDR3 runs 15 residues. The V and J ends lost 5 bases and 8 bases respectively, with 16 bases between them. The CDR3, as DNA: TGTGCCAGCAGTACATTCCAGGGGCCTGATTCACCCCTCCACTTT. Residues: CASSTFQGPDSPLHF.

The rearrangement uses TRBV5-1 and TRBJ2-7; D perhaps matches TRBD1 (8 bases). This CDR3 contains 14 residues. CDR1 SGHRS and CDR2 YFSETQ come from the germline V gene. Trimming took 1 base from V and 3 from J, leaving 11 bases between them. In DNA form, the CDR3 reads TGCGCCAGCAGCTTGACAGGGGGGGACTACGAGCAGTACTTC. Amino acids: CASSLTGGDYEQYF. Using reference TRBV5-1 and TRBJ2-7 for the parts outside the CDR3, the full variable domain is KAGVTQTPRYLIKTRGQQVTLSCSPISGHRSVSWYQQTPGQGLQFLFEYFSETQRNKGNFPGRFSGRQFSNSRSEMNVSTLELGDSALYLCASSLTGGDYEQYFGPGTRLTVT.

This clone showed up just once. The chain combines TRBV29-1 with TRBJ2-3; maybe TRBD1 (5 bases). The CDR3 covers 12 residues. Germline lookup yields CDR1 SQVTM and CDR2 ANQGSEA. V lost 5 bases and J lost 1, with 7 bases in between. The CDR3 is CSVPRGTDTQYF. The CDR3 nucleotides are TGCAGCGTTCCCAGGGGCACAGATACGCAGTATTTT.

V is TRBV18 and J is TRBJ1-1; D is perhaps TRBD1 (6 bases). This CDR3 contains 14 residues. V lost 5 bases and J 5 bases, leaving 15 bases between the germline ends. Germline V gives CDR1 KGHSH, CDR2 LQKENI. The CDR3 bases are TGTGCCAGCTCAACAGGGTTCGATAAAACTGAAGCTTTCTTT. Translated: CASSTGFDKTEAFF. The full variable domain, completed using reference TRBV18 and TRBJ1-1, is NAGVMQNPRHLVRRRGQEARLRCSPMKGHSHVYWYRQLPEEGLKFMVYLQKENIIDESGMPKERFSAEFPKEGPSILRIQQVVRGDSAAYFCASSTGFDKTEAFFGQGTRLTVV.

CDR3: CASSRPTSGRTGNEQFF. In DNA, the CDR3 is TGTGCCAGCAGCCGACCGACTAGCGGGAGGACGGGAAATGAGCAGTTCTTC. The chain joins TRBV5-4 to TRBJ2-1; 13 bases fit TRBD2. V was clipped by 4 bases and J by 7 bases; unmatched bases: 11. This CDR3 has 17 amino acids. Per the germline V gene, CDR1 is SGHNT and CDR2 is YYREEE (reference sequence).